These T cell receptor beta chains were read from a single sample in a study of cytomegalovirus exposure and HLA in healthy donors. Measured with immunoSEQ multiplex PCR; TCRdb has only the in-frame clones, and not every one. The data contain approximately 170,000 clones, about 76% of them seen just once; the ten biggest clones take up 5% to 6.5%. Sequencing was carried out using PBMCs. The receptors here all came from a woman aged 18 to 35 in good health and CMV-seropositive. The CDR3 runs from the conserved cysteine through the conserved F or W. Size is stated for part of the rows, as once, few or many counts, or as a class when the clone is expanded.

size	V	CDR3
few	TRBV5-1	CASSLTGASSGNTIYF
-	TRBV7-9	CASSLKGFRWNTEAFF
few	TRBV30	CAWSVETRADQETQYF
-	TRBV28	CASRTGEGGAFF
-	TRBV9	CASSVETGETQYF
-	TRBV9	CASSLGLAGGQETQYF
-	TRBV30	CARTSGLGETQYF
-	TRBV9	CASSPSGGTGNTIYF
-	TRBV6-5	CASREFDRGGAFF
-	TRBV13	CASSTRTGGHGYTF
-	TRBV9	CASSPRTEQGGYGYTF
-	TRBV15	CATSRHSRDSSTDTQYF
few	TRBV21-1	CASSKLLSCTDTQYF
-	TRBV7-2	CASSSPGEGTYEQYF
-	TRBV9	CASSVFGGSYNEQFF
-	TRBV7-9	CASSSNVYGYTF
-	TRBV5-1	CASTGQAGQETQYF
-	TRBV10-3	CAISEGTGTTNEKLFF
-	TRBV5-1	CASRKEVGELFF
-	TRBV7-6	CASSSLSDTQYF
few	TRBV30	CAWESGGGGYTF
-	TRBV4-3	CASSPGTGNTEAFF
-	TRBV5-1	CASGQDDYEQYF
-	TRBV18	CASSPGQGTYEQYF
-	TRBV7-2	CASNIQGIGGELFF
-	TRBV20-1	CSASGTALEHF
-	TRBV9	CASSGTGGVNQPQHF
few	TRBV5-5	CASSPYPRTEETQYF
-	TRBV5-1	CASSSGQGETQYF
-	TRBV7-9	CASSLSGAYEQYF
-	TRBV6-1	CASSPRGINQPQHF